These T cell receptor beta chains were read from a single sample in a study of blood T cell repertoires in COVID-19. Profiling relied on immunoSEQ multiplex PCR, and the TCRdb table lists in-frame clones only, not all of them. The sample holds fewer than 200,000 clones, 65% to 90% seen once. Sequenced material: PBMCs or T cells enriched from blood (not recorded which). These receptors originate from a man over 45 who had recovered from COVID-19. The CDR3 runs from the conserved cysteine through the conserved F or W. A D gene is named only where the DNA matches it firmly. Expanded clones get a size class; other rows say once, few or many, or leave the size out.

CDR3 DNA: TGTGCCAGCAGCCCGGGCGGGGGGGGACCTAATGAAAAACTGTTTTTT; CDR3 protein: CASSPGGGGPNEKLFF; D gene: NA; V gene: TRBV7-8; J gene: TRBJ1-4; clone size: NA
CDR3 DNA: TGCAGCGTTGCGACAGGGGTAACTGAAGCTTTCTTT; CDR3 protein: CSVATGVTEAFF; D gene: TRBD1; V gene: TRBV29-1; J gene: TRBJ1-1; clone size: few
CDR3 DNA: TGCGCCAGCAGTCAGGACAGGGGACGGAACTATGGCTACACCTTC; CDR3 protein: CASSQDRGRNYGYTF; D gene: TRBD1; V gene: TRBV5-1; J gene: TRBJ1-2; clone size: NA
CDR3 DNA: TGTGCCAGCAGTGGGACAACGTATAGCAATCAGCCCCAGCATTTT; CDR3 protein: CASSGTTYSNQPQHF; D gene: NA; V gene: TRBV6-4; J gene: TRBJ1-5; clone size: once
CDR3 DNA: TGCGCCAGCAGCTTGGGAGACGGGAATCAGCCCCAGCATTTT; CDR3 protein: CASSLGDGNQPQHF; D gene: NA; V gene: TRBV5-1; J gene: TRBJ1-5; clone size: NA
CDR3 DNA: TGTGCCAGCAGCTTAGGGCTAGCGGGGGCTTACACAGATACGCAGTATTTT; CDR3 protein: CASSLGLAGAYTDTQYF; D gene: TRBD2; V gene: TRBV11-2; J gene: TRBJ2-3; clone size: NA
CDR3 DNA: TGTGCCAGCAGTCTGGCGGGGGGGCGGTATGAGCAGTTCTTC; CDR3 protein: CASSLAGGRYEQFF; D gene: TRBD2; V gene: TRBV3-1/TRBV3-2; J gene: TRBJ2-1; clone size: NA
CDR3 DNA: TGCGCCAGCAGTGAACGGGTCGGCTACACCTTC; CDR3 protein: CASSERVGYTF; D gene: NA; V gene: TRBV10-2; J gene: TRBJ1-2; clone size: NA
CDR3 DNA: TGCAGTGCTAGTTCCCCCATCGTCTCGGCGGGGAACACTGAAGCTTTCTTT; CDR3 protein: CSASSPIVSAGNTEAFF; D gene: NA; V gene: TRBV20-1; J gene: TRBJ1-1; clone size: NA
CDR3 DNA: TGCGCCAGCAGCTCAAAACAGGGGGCTGGTGGCTACACCTTC; CDR3 protein: CASSSKQGAGGYTF; D gene: TRBD1; V gene: TRBV5-1; J gene: TRBJ1-2; clone size: NA
CDR3 DNA: TGTGCCAGCAGTTTGGGAGGCAGGGCTTACAATCAGCCCCAGCATTTT; CDR3 protein: CASSLGGRAYNQPQHF; D gene: NA; V gene: TRBV28; J gene: TRBJ1-5; clone size: NA
CDR3 DNA: TGTGCCAGCAGCCAAGATCGGGTGTTGGAGGGGGCCGCCCGAACTGAAGCTTTCTTT; CDR3 protein: CASSQDRVLEGAARTEAFF; D gene: TRBD1; V gene: TRBV14; J gene: TRBJ1-1; clone size: NA
CDR3 DNA: TGTGCCAGCAGCTCCGGGACAAGAAACACCGGGGAGCTGTTTTTT; CDR3 protein: CASSSGTRNTGELFF; D gene: NA; V gene: TRBV5-4; J gene: TRBJ2-2; clone size: NA
CDR3 DNA: TGTGCCATCAGTGAGTTGGCAGGGTATCAGCAGTACTTC; CDR3 protein: CAISELAGYQQYF; D gene: NA; V gene: TRBV10-3; J gene: TRBJ2-7; clone size: NA
CDR3 DNA: TGTGCCAGCAGTGGAATAGACAGGTACTATGGCTACACCTTC; CDR3 protein: CASSGIDRYYGYTF; D gene: NA; V gene: TRBV2; J gene: TRBJ1-2; clone size: NA
CDR3 DNA: TGTGCCAGCAGGACTTGGGAGGGAGACATTCAGTACTTC; CDR3 protein: CASRTWEGDIQYF; D gene: TRBD2; V gene: TRBV27; J gene: TRBJ2-4; clone size: NA
CDR3 DNA: TGTGCCAGCTCACACCCCACTGAAGCTTTCTTT; CDR3 protein: CASSHPTEAFF; D gene: NA; V gene: TRBV6-4; J gene: TRBJ1-1; clone size: once
CDR3 DNA: TGTGCCAGCAGCCAAGGCGGGGCGGATTCATGGGGCTACACCTTC; CDR3 protein: CASSQGGADSWGYTF; D gene: NA; V gene: TRBV4-2; J gene: TRBJ1-2; clone size: NA
CDR3 DNA: TGTGCCAGCCTCCCTCCCGCAGGGTATGGCTACACCTTC; CDR3 protein: CASLPPAGYGYTF; D gene: NA; V gene: TRBV12-3/TRBV12-4; J gene: TRBJ1-2; clone size: NA
CDR3 DNA: TGCGCCAGCAGCCCCGTCCTGGGCCTCCAAGAGACCCAGTACTTC; CDR3 protein: CASSPVLGLQETQYF; D gene: NA; V gene: TRBV5-1; J gene: TRBJ2-5; clone size: NA
CDR3 DNA: TGTGCCAGTAGTAACCGGGAACAGGGGCAGCCCCAGCATTTT; CDR3 protein: CASSNREQGQPQHF; D gene: TRBD1; V gene: TRBV19; J gene: TRBJ1-5; clone size: NA
CDR3 DNA: TGCTTAGCGGGGGGCTTCACAGATACGCAGTATTTT; CDR3 protein: CLAGGFTDTQYF; D gene: TRBD2; V gene: TRBV30; J gene: TRBJ2-3; clone size: NA
CDR3 DNA: TGTGCCAGCAGTTTAACAAGGAACACTGAAGCTTTCTTT; CDR3 protein: CASSLTRNTEAFF; D gene: NA; V gene: TRBV27; J gene: TRBJ1-1; clone size: NA
CDR3 DNA: TGTGCCAGCAGTCTATTAAATCAGCCCCAGCATTTT; CDR3 protein: CASSLLNQPQHF; D gene: NA; V gene: TRBV27; J gene: TRBJ1-5; clone size: NA
CDR3 DNA: TGTGCCAGCTCACCACGTGGACTAGCGGGGACAGATACGCAGTATTTT; CDR3 protein: CASSPRGLAGTDTQYF; D gene: TRBD2; V gene: TRBV18; J gene: TRBJ2-3; clone size: NA
CDR3 DNA: TGCGCCAGCAGCTTGGCCAGGTCGGCTAGCGGTAGCACAGATACGCAGTATTTT; CDR3 protein: CASSLARSASGSTDTQYF; D gene: TRBD2; V gene: TRBV5-1; J gene: TRBJ2-3; clone size: NA
CDR3 DNA: TGTGCCACCAGTGATTTCGGGGCAGGGAGGCCAGATACGCAGTATTTT; CDR3 protein: CATSDFGAGRPDTQYF; D gene: NA; V gene: TRBV24-1; J gene: TRBJ2-3; clone size: NA
CDR3 DNA: TGTGCCAGCAGCCGAGACTCTTATGGCTACACCTTC; CDR3 protein: CASSRDSYGYTF; D gene: NA; V gene: TRBV5-4; J gene: TRBJ1-2; clone size: NA
CDR3 DNA: TGTGCCATCAGTGACTTACAGGGGGCAGATACGCAGTATTTT; CDR3 protein: CAISDLQGADTQYF; D gene: TRBD1; V gene: TRBV10-3; J gene: TRBJ2-3; clone size: NA
CDR3 DNA: TGTGCCAGCAGCCACACAGGGCTGGGACAGCCCCAGCATTTT; CDR3 protein: CASSHTGLGQPQHF; D gene: NA; V gene: TRBV3-1/TRBV3-2; J gene: TRBJ1-5; clone size: few
CDR3 DNA: TGTGCCAGCAGACAAGGACAGGGGTATACTGAAGCTTTCTTT; CDR3 protein: CASRQGQGYTEAFF; D gene: TRBD1; V gene: TRBV16; J gene: TRBJ1-1; clone size: NA
CDR3 DNA: TGTGCCAGCAGGCCTAGCGGGGGGGCCTACAATGAGCAGTTCTTC; CDR3 protein: CASRPSGGAYNEQFF; D gene: TRBD2; V gene: TRBV5-4; J gene: TRBJ2-1; clone size: once
CDR3 DNA: TGCGCCAGCAGCTTGGAGGGGGGGCGCCCCGCTAACTATGGCTACACCTTC; CDR3 protein: CASSLEGGRPANYGYTF; D gene: NA; V gene: TRBV5-1; J gene: TRBJ1-2; clone size: NA
CDR3 DNA: TGCAGTGCTAGAGGGCGGGGCTACACCTTC; CDR3 protein: CSARGRGYTF; D gene: NA; V gene: TRBV20-1; J gene: TRBJ1-2; clone size: once
CDR3 DNA: TGTGCCAGCAGCTTAGCGGTGGGGTACGCGGGTCAGCCCCAGCATTTT; CDR3 protein: CASSLAVGYAGQPQHF; D gene: NA; V gene: TRBV11-2; J gene: TRBJ1-5; clone size: NA
CDR3 DNA: TGTGCCAGTAGTATCCGGGGTTCTGGAAACACCATATATTTT; CDR3 protein: CASSIRGSGNTIYF; D gene: NA; V gene: TRBV19; J gene: TRBJ1-3; clone size: NA
CDR3 DNA: TGTGCCAGCAGCGGGGGGATCGCTGAAGCTTTCTTT; CDR3 protein: CASSGGIAEAFF; D gene: NA; V gene: TRBV5-6; J gene: TRBJ1-1; clone size: NA
CDR3 DNA: TGTGCCAGCAGCGGGAGCGGGGGGACCGGGGAGCTGTTTTTT; CDR3 protein: CASSGSGGTGELFF; D gene: TRBD2; V gene: TRBV9; J gene: TRBJ2-2; clone size: NA
CDR3 DNA: TGTGCCATCAGTGAAAATAGCGTCGGTGGGGAGCTGTTTTTT; CDR3 protein: CAISENSVGGELFF; D gene: NA; V gene: TRBV10-3; J gene: TRBJ2-2; clone size: NA
CDR3 DNA: TGTGCCAGCAGCTTATCTTTACTCGAGACCCAGTACTTC; CDR3 protein: CASSLSLLETQYF; D gene: NA; V gene: TRBV7-9; J gene: TRBJ2-5; clone size: NA
CDR3 DNA: TGTGCCTGGAGTGGGGGACTGATACTTGGGGCCAACGTCCTGACTTTC; CDR3 protein: CAWSGGLILGANVLTF; D gene: NA; V gene: TRBV30; J gene: TRBJ2-6; clone size: NA
CDR3 DNA: TGTGCCACCAGTGATCCAAGCGGGGGGGGTATTGATACGCAGTATTTT; CDR3 protein: CATSDPSGGGIDTQYF; D gene: TRBD2; V gene: TRBV24-1; J gene: TRBJ2-3; clone size: NA